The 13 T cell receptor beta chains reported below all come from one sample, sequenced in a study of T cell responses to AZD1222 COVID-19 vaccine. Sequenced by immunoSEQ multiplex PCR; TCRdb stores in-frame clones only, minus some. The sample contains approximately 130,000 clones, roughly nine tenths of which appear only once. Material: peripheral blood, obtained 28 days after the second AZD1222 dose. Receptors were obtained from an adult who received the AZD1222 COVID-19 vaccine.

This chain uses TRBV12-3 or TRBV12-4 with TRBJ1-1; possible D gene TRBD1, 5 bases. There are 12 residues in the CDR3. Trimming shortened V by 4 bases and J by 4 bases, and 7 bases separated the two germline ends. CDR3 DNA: TGTGCCAGCAGTTGGGGCGGCACTGAAGCTTTCTTT. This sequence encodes CASSWGGTEAFF.

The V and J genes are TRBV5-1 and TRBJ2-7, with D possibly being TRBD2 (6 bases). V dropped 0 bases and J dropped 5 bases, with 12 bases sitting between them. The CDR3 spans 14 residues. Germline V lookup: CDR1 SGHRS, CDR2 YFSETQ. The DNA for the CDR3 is TGCGCCAGCAGCTTGGAAGGACCGGGGGACGAGCAGTACTTC. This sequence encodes CASSLEGPGDEQYF.

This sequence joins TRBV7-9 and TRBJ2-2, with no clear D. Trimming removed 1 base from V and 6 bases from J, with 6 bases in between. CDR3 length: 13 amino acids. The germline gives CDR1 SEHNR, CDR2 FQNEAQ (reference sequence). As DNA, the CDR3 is TGTGCCAGCAGCTTAGAATCTGCCGGGGAGCTGTTTTTT. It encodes CASSLESAGELFF.

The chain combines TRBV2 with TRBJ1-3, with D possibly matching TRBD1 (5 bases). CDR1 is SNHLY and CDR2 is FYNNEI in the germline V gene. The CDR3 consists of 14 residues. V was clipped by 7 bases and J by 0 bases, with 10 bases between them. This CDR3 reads CASIRQSSGNTIYF. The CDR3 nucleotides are TGTGCCAGCATTCGACAGAGCTCTGGAAACACCATATATTTT.

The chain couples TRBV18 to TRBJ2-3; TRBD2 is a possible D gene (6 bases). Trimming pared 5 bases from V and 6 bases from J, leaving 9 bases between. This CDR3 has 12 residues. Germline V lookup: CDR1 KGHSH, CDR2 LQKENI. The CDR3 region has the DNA TGTGCCAGCTCAACGGGGGAGGATACGCAGTATTTT. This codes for CASSTGEDTQYF.

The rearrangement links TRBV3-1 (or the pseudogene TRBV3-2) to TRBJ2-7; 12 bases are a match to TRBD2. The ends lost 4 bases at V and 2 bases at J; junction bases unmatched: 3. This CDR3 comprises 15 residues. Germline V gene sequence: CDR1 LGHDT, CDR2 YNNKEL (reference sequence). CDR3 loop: CASSPLAGGPYEQYF. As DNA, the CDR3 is TGTGCCAGCAGCCCACTAGCGGGAGGCCCCTACGAGCAGTACTTC.

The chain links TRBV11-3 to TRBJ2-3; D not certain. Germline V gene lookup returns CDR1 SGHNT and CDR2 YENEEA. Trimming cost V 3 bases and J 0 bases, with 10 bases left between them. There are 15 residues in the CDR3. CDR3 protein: CASSLGTASTDTQYF. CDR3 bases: TGTGCCAGCAGCTTGGGAACGGCGAGCACAGATACGCAGTATTTT.

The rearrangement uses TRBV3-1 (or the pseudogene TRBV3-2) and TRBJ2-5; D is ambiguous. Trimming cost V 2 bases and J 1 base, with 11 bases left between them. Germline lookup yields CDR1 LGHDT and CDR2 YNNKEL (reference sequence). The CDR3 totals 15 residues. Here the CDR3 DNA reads TGTGCCAGCAGCCAACTTAACCTAATCCAAGAGACCCAGTACTTC. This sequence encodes CASSQLNLIQETQYF.

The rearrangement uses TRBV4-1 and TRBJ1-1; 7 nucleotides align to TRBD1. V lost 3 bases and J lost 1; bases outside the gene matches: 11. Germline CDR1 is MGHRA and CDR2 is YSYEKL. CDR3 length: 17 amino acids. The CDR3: CASSHPITGAKNTEAFF. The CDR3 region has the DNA TGCGCCAGCAGCCACCCTATAACAGGGGCCAAGAACACTGAAGCTTTCTTT.

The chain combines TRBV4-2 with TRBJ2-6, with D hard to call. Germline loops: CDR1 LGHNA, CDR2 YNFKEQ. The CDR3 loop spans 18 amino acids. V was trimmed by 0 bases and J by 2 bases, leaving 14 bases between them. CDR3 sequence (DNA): TGTGCCAGCAGCCAAGATCGCATATCTGCGACTGGGGCCAACGTCCTGACTTTC. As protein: CASSQDRISATGANVLTF.

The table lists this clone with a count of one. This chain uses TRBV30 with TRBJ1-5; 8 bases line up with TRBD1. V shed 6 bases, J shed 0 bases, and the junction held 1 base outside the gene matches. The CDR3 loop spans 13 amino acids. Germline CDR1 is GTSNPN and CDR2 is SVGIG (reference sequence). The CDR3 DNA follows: TGTGCCTGTGGGACAGGTAGCAATCAGCCCCAGCATTTT. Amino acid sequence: CACGTGSNQPQHF.

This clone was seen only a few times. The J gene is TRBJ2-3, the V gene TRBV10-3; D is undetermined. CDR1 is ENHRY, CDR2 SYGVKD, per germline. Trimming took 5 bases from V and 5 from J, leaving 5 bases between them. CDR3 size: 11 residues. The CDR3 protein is CAISMGDTQYF. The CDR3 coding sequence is TGTGCCATCAGTATGGGAGATACGCAGTATTTT.

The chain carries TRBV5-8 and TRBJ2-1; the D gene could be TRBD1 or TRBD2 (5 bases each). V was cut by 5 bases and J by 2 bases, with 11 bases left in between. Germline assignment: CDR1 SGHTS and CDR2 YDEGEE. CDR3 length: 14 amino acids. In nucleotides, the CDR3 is TGTGCCAGCAGTCGGGGCGCAGCCTACAATGAGCAGTTCTTC. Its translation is CASSRGAAYNEQFF.